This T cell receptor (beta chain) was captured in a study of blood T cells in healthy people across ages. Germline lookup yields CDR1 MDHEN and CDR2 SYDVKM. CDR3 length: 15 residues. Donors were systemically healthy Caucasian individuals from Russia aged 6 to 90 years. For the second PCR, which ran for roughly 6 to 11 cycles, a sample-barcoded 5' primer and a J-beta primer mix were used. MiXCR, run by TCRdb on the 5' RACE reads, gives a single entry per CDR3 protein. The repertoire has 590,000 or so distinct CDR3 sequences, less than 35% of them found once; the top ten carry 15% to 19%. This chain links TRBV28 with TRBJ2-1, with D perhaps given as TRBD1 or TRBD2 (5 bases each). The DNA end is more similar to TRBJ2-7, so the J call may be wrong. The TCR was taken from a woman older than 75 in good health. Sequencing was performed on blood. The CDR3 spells CASSGTGSSYNEQYF. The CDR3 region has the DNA TGTGCCAGCAGTGGGACGGGGAGCTCCTACAATGAGCAGTACTTC.